What follows describes a single TCR beta chain. V was shortened by 2 bases and J by 5 bases, with 15 bases between the two germline ends. The CDR3 sequence is 15 residues long. Per the germline V gene, CDR1 is MNHEY and CDR2 is SMNVEV (reference sequence). It was with 60 Vbeta and 13 Jbeta primers that the PCR ran. Measured with immunoSEQ multiplex PCR; TCRdb has only the in-frame clones, and not every one. The repertoire holds roughly 160,000 clones, with 70% to 90% as singletons. The sample is drawn from a study of cytomegalovirus exposure and HLA in healthy donors. This clonotype originated in a man aged 30 to 45 in good health and CMV-seropositive. Sequencing was performed on PBMCs. This sequence joins TRBV27 and TRBJ2-5; D is perhaps TRBD2 (7 bases). CDR3 loop: CASSLVGGLGETQYF. The CDR3 DNA reads TGTGCCAGCAGTTTAGTCGGGGGGCTGGGCGAGACCCAGTACTTC.